The present T cell receptor (beta chain) was sequenced within a study of monozygotic twins with cystic fibrosis. This CDR3 has 12 residues. Germline V lookup: CDR1 SQVTM, CDR2 ANQGSEA. Trimming took 4 bases from V and 4 from J, leaving 10 bases between them. Sequencing used immunoSEQ multiplex PCR; TCRdb keeps in-frame clones, though not all of them. The sample yields some 32,000 clones, roughly 96% seen once. The gene calls are TRBV29-1 and TRBJ2-5, with unresolved D. This sequence was found in a girl under 10 years old with cystic fibrosis. Sequencing used blood. The CDR3 reads CSVVYSLETQYF. DNA of the CDR3: TGCAGCGTTGTATACAGCTTAGAGACCCAGTACTTC.